This T cell receptor (beta chain) was sequenced in a study of T cells in Graves' hyperthyroidism and ophthalmopathy. The V end lost 7 bases, the J end lost 4 bases, and 22 bases lay between the germline ends. Looked up from germline, CDR1 is MDHEN and CDR2 is SYDVKM. The CDR3 is 16 amino acids. RNA transcripts were the template for amplifying TCR beta CDR3 regions. The HTBI primer set drove a first-round RT-PCR of the TCR CDR3. Each CDR3 protein gets one entry after TCRdb re-called the multiplex PCR reads with MiXCR. Altogether 550,000 to 800,000 distinct CDR3 sequences are present, around a sixth being singletons, with the ten largest covering around a sixth.

This chain connects TRBV28 to TRBJ1-2; unclear D gene. Material for sequencing was blood. The receptor was isolated from a man over 45 with Graves' hyperthyroidism. CDR3: CASIIGDVGSGYGYTF. Written as DNA, the CDR3 is TGTGCCAGCATCATTGGAGATGTGGGCTCGGGCTATGGCTACACCTTC.